The sequence of this TCR beta chain was determined in a study of T cell changes during pregnancy in multiple sclerosis. The germline V gene encodes CDR1 MNHEY and CDR2 SVGAGI. This CDR3 contains 12 residues. V lost 6 bases, J lost 8 bases, and 13 bases lay in between. Assay: immunoSEQ multiplex PCR; the TCRdb copy retains only in-frame clones and omits some. The data contain around 36,000 clones, 80% to 95% of them singletons. The chain uses TRBV6-5 and TRBJ1-1; D unresolved. The TCR originated in a female donor with multiple sclerosis, enrolled in a pregnancy study. This sample comprised CD4+ T cells from peripheral blood mononuclear cells, obtained in the third trimester of pregnancy. CDR3 residues: CASRSTTREAFF. The CDR3 coding sequence is TGTGCCAGCAGATCCACGACAAGAGAAGCTTTCTTT.